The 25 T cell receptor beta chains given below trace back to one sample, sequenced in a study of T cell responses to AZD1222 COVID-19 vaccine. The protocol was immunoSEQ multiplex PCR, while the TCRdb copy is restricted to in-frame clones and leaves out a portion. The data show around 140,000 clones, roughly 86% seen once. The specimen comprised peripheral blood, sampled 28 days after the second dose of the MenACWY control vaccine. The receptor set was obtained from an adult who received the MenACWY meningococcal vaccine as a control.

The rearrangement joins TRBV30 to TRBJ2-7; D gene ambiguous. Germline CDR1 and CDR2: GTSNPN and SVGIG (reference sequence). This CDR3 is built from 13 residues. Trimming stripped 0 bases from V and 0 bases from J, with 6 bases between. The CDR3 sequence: CAWSVSSSYEQYF. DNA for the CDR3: TGTGCCTGGAGTGTCAGTAGCTCCTACGAGCAGTACTTC.

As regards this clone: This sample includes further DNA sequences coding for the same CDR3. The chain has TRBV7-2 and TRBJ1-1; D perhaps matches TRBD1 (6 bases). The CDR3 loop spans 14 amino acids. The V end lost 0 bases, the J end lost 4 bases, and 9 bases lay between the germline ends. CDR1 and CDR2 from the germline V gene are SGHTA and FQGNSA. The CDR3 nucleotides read TGTGCCAGCAGCTTAGCAGGGGGGGGCACTGAAGCTTTCTTT. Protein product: CASSLAGGGTEAFF.

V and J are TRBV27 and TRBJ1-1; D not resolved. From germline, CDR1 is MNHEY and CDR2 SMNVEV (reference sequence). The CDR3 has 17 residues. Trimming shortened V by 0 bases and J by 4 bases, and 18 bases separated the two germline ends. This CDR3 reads CASSLSKAPLRRTEAFF. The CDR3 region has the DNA TGTGCCAGCAGTTTATCGAAGGCACCCCTTCGGCGCACTGAAGCTTTCTTT.

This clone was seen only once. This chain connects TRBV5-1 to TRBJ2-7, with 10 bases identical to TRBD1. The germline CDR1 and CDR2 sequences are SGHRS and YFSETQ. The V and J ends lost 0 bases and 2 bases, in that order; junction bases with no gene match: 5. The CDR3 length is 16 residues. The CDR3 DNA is TGCGCCAGCAGCTTGGCCGGGACAGGGGTTGCCTACGAGCAGTACTTC. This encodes CASSLAGTGVAYEQYF.

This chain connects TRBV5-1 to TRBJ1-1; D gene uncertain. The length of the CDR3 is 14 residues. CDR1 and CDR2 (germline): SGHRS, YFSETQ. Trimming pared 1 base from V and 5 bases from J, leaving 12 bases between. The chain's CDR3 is CASSLIGTGTEAFF. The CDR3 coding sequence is TGCGCCAGCAGCTTGATAGGAACGGGAACTGAAGCTTTCTTT.

The CDR3 protein is CASSLDGQPYEQYF. The CDR3 coding sequence is TGCGCCAGCAGCTTGGATGGACAGCCCTACGAGCAGTACTTC. This sequence joins TRBV5-1 and TRBJ2-7, with a weak D call TRBD1 (6 bases). CDR3 length: 14 residues. Trimming cost V 0 bases and J 2 bases, with 9 bases left between them. Germline V lookup: CDR1 SGHRS, CDR2 YFSETQ.

This chain's CDR3 is CATSDPGLAVNSSYNEQFF. The CDR3 region has the DNA TGTGCCACCAGTGATCCGGGACTAGCGGTTAACAGCTCCTACAATGAGCAGTTCTTC. The chain joins TRBV24-1 to TRBJ2-1; 11 bases line up with TRBD2. V dropped 3 bases and J dropped 0; count of bases not matched to a gene: 9. Germline V gene lookup returns CDR1 KGHDR and CDR2 SFDVKD. The CDR3 totals 19 residues.

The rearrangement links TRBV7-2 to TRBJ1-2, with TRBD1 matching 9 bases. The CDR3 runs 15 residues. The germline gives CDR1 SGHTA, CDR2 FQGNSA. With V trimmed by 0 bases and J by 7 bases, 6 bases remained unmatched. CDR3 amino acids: CASSLARTGVSGYTF. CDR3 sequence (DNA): TGTGCCAGCAGCTTAGCCCGGACAGGGGTCTCTGGCTACACCTTC.

The DNA of the CDR3 is TGTGCCACCAGTGACCAAGGGGGCATTCAGTACTTC. It yields the protein CATSDQGGIQYF. The chain couples TRBV24-1 to TRBJ2-4; D may be TRBD1 (6 bases). CDR3 size: 12 residues. V lost 4 bases and J lost 9, with 9 bases in between. Germline V gene lookup returns CDR1 KGHDR and CDR2 SFDVKD.

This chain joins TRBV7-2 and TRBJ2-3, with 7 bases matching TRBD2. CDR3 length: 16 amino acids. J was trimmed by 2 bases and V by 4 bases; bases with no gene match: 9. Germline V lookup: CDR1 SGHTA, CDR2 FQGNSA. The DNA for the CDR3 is TGTGCCAGCAGCTATAGCGGGCGGCCTGTCACAGATACGCAGTATTTT. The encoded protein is CASSYSGRPVTDTQYF.

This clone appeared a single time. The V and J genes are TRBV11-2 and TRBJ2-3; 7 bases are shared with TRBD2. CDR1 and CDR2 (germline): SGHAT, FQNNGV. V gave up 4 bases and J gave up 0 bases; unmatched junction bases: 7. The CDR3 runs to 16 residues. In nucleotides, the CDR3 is TGTGCCAGCAGCTATTTAGCGGGCCATAGCACAGATACGCAGTATTTT. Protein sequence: CASSYLAGHSTDTQYF.

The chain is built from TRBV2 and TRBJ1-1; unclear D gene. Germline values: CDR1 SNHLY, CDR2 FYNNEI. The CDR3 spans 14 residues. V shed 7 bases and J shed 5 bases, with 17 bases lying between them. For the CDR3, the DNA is TGTGCCAGCACCGGAGGGAGCTCTTTAACTGAAGCTTTCTTT. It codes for CASTGGSSLTEAFF.

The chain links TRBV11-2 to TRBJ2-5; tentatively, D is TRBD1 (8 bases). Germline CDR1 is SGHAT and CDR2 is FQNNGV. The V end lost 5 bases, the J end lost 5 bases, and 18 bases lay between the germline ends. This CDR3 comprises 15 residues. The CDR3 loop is CASSRQGRGWETQYF. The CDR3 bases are TGTGCCAGCAGCAGACAGGGGAGGGGTTGGGAGACCCAGTACTTC.

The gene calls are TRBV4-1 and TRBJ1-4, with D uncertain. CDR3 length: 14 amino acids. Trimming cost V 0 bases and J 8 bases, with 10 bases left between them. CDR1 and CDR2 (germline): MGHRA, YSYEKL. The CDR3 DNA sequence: TGCGCCAGCAGCCAAGATGCCAGGACCGAAAAACTGTTTTTT. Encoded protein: CASSQDARTEKLFF.

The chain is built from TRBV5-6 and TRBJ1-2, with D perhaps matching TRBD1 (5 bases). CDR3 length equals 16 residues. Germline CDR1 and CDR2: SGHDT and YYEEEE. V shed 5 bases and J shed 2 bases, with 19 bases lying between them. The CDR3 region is CASRYRDGYSNYGYTF. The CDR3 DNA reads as TGTGCCAGCAGGTATAGGGACGGATACTCAAACTATGGCTACACCTTC.

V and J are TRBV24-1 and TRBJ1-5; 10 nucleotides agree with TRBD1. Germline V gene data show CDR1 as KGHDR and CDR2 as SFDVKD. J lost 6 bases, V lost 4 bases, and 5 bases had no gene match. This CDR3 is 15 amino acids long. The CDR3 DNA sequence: TGTGCCACCAGTGACCCGGGACAGGGGTTTCAGCCCCAGCATTTT. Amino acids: CATSDPGQGFQPQHF.

CDR3: CASSVRDYQPQHF. CDR3 in DNA: TGTGCCAGCTCAGTCAGGGATTATCAGCCCCAGCATTTT. This rearrangement joins TRBV18 to TRBJ1-5, with D possibly being TRBD1 (5 bases). Trimming stripped 5 bases from V and 5 bases from J, with 10 bases between. CDR1 and CDR2 from the germline V gene are KGHSH and LQKENI. The CDR3 runs to 13 residues.

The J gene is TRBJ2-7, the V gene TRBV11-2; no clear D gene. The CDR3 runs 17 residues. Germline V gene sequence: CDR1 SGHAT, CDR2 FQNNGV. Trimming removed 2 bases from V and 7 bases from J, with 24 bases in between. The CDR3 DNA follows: TGTGCCAGCAGCTTACGAATGGGGTACGGTCAAACGGAGGAGCAGTACTTC. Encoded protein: CASSLRMGYGQTEEQYF.

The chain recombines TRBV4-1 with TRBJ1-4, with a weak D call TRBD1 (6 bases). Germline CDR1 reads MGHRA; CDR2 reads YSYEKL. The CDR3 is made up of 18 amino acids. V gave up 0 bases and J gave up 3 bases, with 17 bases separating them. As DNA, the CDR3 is TGCGCCAGCAGCCAAGATTCGAGGGGGGGCATGCCTAATGAAAAACTGTTTTTT. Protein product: CASSQDSRGGMPNEKLFF.

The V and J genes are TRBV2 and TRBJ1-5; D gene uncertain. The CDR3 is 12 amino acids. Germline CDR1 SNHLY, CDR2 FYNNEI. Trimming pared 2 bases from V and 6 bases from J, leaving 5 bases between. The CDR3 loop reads CASSELAQPQHF. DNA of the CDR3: TGTGCCAGCAGTGAACTTGCTCAGCCCCAGCATTTT.

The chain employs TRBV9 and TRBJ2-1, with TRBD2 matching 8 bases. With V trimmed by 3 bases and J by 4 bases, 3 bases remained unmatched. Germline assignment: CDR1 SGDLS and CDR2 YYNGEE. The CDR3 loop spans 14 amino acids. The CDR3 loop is CASSGSGGYNEQFF. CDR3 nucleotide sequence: TGTGCCAGCAGCGGCTCGGGGGGGTACAATGAGCAGTTCTTC.

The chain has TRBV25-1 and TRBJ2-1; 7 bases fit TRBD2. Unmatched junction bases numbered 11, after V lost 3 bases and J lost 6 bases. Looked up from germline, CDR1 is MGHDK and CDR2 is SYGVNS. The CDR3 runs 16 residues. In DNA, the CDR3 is TGTGCCAGCAGTGACCCAGCGGCGGGAGTAGGCAATGAGCAGTTCTTC. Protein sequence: CASSDPAAGVGNEQFF.

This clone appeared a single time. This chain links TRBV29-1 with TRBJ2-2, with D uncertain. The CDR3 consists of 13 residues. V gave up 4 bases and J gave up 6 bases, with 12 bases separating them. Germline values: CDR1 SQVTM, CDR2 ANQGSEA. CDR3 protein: CSVAQILPGELFF. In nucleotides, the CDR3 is TGCAGCGTTGCTCAGATCCTGCCCGGGGAGCTGTTTTTT.

Here the CDR3 DNA reads TGTGCCAGACTTAGGGAGGACACTGGGGCCAACGTCCTGACTTTC. Protein: CARLREDTGANVLTF. The chain links TRBV5-3 to TRBJ2-6; possibly TRBD2 for D (6 bases). TRBV5-3 is filed as an ORF, its function uncertain. The CDR3 has 15 amino acids. Trimming pared 7 bases from V and 2 bases from J, leaving 13 bases between.

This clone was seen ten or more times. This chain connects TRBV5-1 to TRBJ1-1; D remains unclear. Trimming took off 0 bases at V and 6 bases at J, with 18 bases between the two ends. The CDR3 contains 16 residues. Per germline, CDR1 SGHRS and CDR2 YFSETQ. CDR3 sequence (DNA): TGCGCCAGCAGCTTGGGTTCCCCCGGGCAGGAACCTGAAGCTTTCTTT. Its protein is CASSLGSPGQEPEAFF.